Listed below are T cell receptor beta chains from one sample, sequenced in a study of post-analysis software for immune sequencing data. Using its own MiXCR run on the PCR reads, TCRdb lists one record per CDR3 protein. The sample has about 540,000 distinct CDR3 sequences, 34% seen once. The sample consisted of blood. The receptors were gathered from a girl under 18 with multiple sclerosis. CDR3s include the opening cysteine and the closing phenylalanine or tryptophan. D genes are given only for firm matches. Expanded clones get a size class; other rows say once, few or many, or leave the size out.

d_call	v_call	j_call	clone_size	cdr3_aa	cdr3_nt
TRBD1	TRBV25-1	TRBJ2-5	NA	CASSDAPGQQETQYF	TGTGCCAGCAGCGACGCTCCGGGACAGCAAGAGACCCAGTACTTC
TRBD2	TRBV7-6	TRBJ2-1	few	CASSPVTSGGGYEQFF	TGTGCCAGCAGCCCCGTAACTAGCGGGGGGGGGTATGAGCAGTTCTTC
NA	TRBV28	TRBJ1-2	NA	CASSLWRASDQPNYGYTF	TGTGCCAGCAGTTTATGGAGGGCCTCGGACCAACCTAACTATGGCTACACCTTC
NA	TRBV7-9	TRBJ2-1	NA	CASSFSVTNEQFF	TGTGCCAGCAGCTTCAGTGTGACCAATGAGCAGTTCTTC
NA	TRBV7-3	TRBJ2-3	NA	CASSLQGTQGGTQYF	TGTGCCAGCAGCTTACAGGGGACCCAGGGCGGGACGCAGTATTTT
NA	TRBV7-9	TRBJ1-2	few	CASSLSGHPSGGVYGYTF	TGTGCCAGCAGCTTATCCGGCCACCCGTCGGGGGGTGTCTATGGCTACACCTTC
NA	TRBV20-1	TRBJ1-5	NA	CSAELQGNQPQHF	TGCAGTGCGGAACTGCAGGGTAACCAGCCCCAGCATTTT
TRBD1	TRBV25-1	TRBJ2-4	few	CASSEPGQGMGEQYF	TGTGCCAGCAGTGAACCGGGACAGGGAATGGGTGAGCAGTACTTC
NA	TRBV5-1	TRBJ2-6	NA	CASSPEGKSGANVLTF	TGCGCCAGCAGCCCGGAGGGCAAATCTGGGGCCAACGTCCTGACTTTC
NA	TRBV7-2	TRBJ2-5	few	CASSRDVWETQYF	TGTGCCAGCAGCCGGGACGTGTGGGAGACCCAGTACTTC
TRBD2	TRBV13	TRBJ2-1	NA	CASSSRLAGEENEQFF	TGTGCCAGCAGCTCCAGACTAGCGGGGGAGGAGAATGAGCAGTTCTTC
NA	TRBV7-6	TRBJ1-4	few	CASSNEARHNEKLFF	TGTGCCAGCAGCAACGAGGCGCGACATAATGAAAAACTGTTTTTT
TRBD2	TRBV10-3	TRBJ2-5	few	CAISDWRGGEGETQYF	TGTGCCATCAGTGATTGGCGGGGGGGCGAAGGAGAGACCCAGTACTTC
TRBD2	TRBV3-1	TRBJ2-5	NA	CASSQVGSGDETQYF	TGTGCCAGCAGCCAAGTGGGTAGCGGGGACGAGACCCAGTACTTC
NA	TRBV11-2	TRBJ2-2	NA	CASSFLAGSNTGELFF	TGTGCCAGCAGCTTCCTGGCGGGGTCGAACACCGGGGAGCTGTTTTTT
NA	TRBV4-1	TRBJ1-5	NA	CASSQAGRGGKSNQPQHF	TGCGCCAGCAGCCAAGCGGGTCGAGGGGGTAAGAGCAATCAGCCCCAGCATTTT
NA	TRBV20-1	TRBJ1-2	few	CSARYPTTNRANYGYTF	TGCAGTGCTAGATACCCGACGACAAACAGGGCTAACTATGGCTACACCTTC
TRBD1	TRBV5-1	TRBJ2-7	NA	CACSTGTGYEQYF	TGCGCCTGCAGCACGGGGACAGGCTACGAGCAGTACTTC
NA	TRBV6-6	TRBJ1-5	few	CASSNRPTSSNQPQHF	TGTGCCAGCAGCAATAGACCGACAAGTAGCAATCAGCCCCAGCATTTT
NA	TRBV7-8	TRBJ1-1	NA	CASTNLGQILRTEAFF	TGTGCCAGCACCAATTTAGGACAGATATTGAGGACTGAAGCTTTCTTT
NA	TRBV11-2	TRBJ1-1	few	CASSYRAQENTEAFF	TGTGCCAGCAGCTACCGGGCCCAGGAGAACACTGAAGCTTTCTTT
NA	TRBV7-9	TRBJ1-2	NA	CASSLQQANYGYIF	TGTGCCAGCAGCTTACAACAAGCAAACTATGGCTACATCTTC
NA	TRBV29-1	TRBJ2-5	NA	CSGRYNEQYF	TGCAGCGGCCGGTACAATGAGCAGTACTTC
NA	TRBV4-1	TRBJ1-2	NA	CASSQDPTRRGYTF	TGCGCCAGCAGCCAAGATCCGACGCGTCGTGGCTACACCTTC
NA	TRBV12-3/TRBV12-4	TRBJ2-1	NA	CASSPRVSDNEQFF	TGTGCCAGCAGTCCGCGGGTCTCGGACAATGAGCAGTTCTTC
NA	TRBV5-1	TRBJ2-1	NA	CASSQPGVNNEQFF	TGCGCCAGCAGCCAACCCGGGGTTAACAATGAGCAGTTCTTC
NA	TRBV12-3/TRBV12-4	TRBJ1-5	NA	CASSPGDGGGQPQHF	TGTGCCAGCAGCCCAGGGGACGGGGGAGGTCAGCCCCAGCATTTT
NA	TRBV12-3/TRBV12-4	TRBJ2-5	NA	CASSLKGLATQYF	TGTGCCAGCAGTTTAAAGGGTCTGGCTACCCAGTACTTC
NA	TRBV28	TRBJ1-2	few	CASDTRGRKGYTF	TGTGCCAGTGATACTCGGGGGAGAAAGGGCTACACCTTC
NA	TRBV28	TRBJ2-5	few	CASSFIREIQETQYF	TGTGCCAGCAGTTTCATCCGGGAAATCCAAGAGACCCAGTACTTC
TRBD2	TRBV20-1	TRBJ2-7	few	CSARLAGYSYEQYF	TGCAGTGCTAGACTAGCGGGGTACTCCTACGAGCAGTACTTC
TRBD1	TRBV29-1	TRBJ2-1	many	CSVPRTGGDEQFF	TGCAGCGTTCCAAGGACAGGGGGCGATGAGCAGTTCTTC
NA	TRBV24-1	TRBJ2-5	few	CATSDWEETQYF	TGTGCCACCAGTGATTGGGAGGAGACCCAGTACTTC
NA	TRBV5-5	TRBJ2-3	once	CASSHPKSTDTQYF	TGTGCCAGCAGCCACCCCAAAAGCACAGATACGCAGTATTTT
NA	TRBV12-3/TRBV12-4	TRBJ2-3	NA	CASSPDSASTDTQYF	TGTGCCAGCAGCCCGGACAGTGCTAGCACAGATACGCAGTATTTT
NA	TRBV20-1	TRBJ2-5	NA	CSATTARGETQYF	TGCAGTGCTACGACTGCTAGGGGTGAGACCCAGTACTTC
TRBD2	TRBV28	TRBJ2-5	few	CASSRPTGASGGAETQYF	TGTGCCAGCAGTCGACCAACCGGGGCTAGCGGGGGGGCGGAGACCCAGTACTTC
NA	TRBV29-1	TRBJ1-1	few	CSVEVPGQEAFF	TGCAGCGTTGAAGTTCCAGGTCAGGAAGCTTTCTTT
NA	TRBV2	TRBJ2-1	NA	CASSEALPDEQFF	TGTGCCAGCAGTGAAGCGCTACCCGATGAGCAGTTCTTC
NA	TRBV4-2	TRBJ1-1	NA	CASSPPGARDTEAFF	TGTGCCAGCAGCCCACCAGGTGCTCGGGACACTGAAGCTTTCTTT
NA	TRBV4-1	TRBJ1-1	NA	CASSQAILEGAFF	TGCGCCAGCAGCCAAGCCATCTTGGAGGGAGCTTTCTTT
NA	TRBV6-5	TRBJ1-2	NA	CASSYRTRGIDQNYGYTF	TGTGCCAGCAGTTACCGTACGAGGGGGATCGATCAAAACTATGGCTACACCTTC